One sample yielded the 23 T cell receptor beta chains listed below, sequenced in a study of tumor-infiltrating lymphocytes in primary liver carcinoma. The blood RNA (from unsorted whole blood) was obtained, and germline DNA was also extracted. With 400 to 550 ng total RNA as template and a constant-region primer, TCR beta cDNA was made. A slightly modified ARM-PCR protocol with three nested multiplex PCR rounds produced these TCR beta libraries. A C-beta reverse primer and TRBV1-TRBV30 forward primers served in each of the first two PCR rounds, at 10 cycles apiece. Using its own MiXCR run on the multiplex PCR reads, TCRdb lists one record per CDR3 protein. The sample has 330,000 or so distinct CDR3 sequences, around 60% seen once; the top ten hold roughly 6%. The sample taken for sequencing was peripheral blood. The receptor set was obtained from a man in his forties with primary liver carcinoma and hepatitis B virus infection.

A word on this clonotype: Given a much more abundant clone one base away, this may be a read error. The V gene is TRBV6-1, the J gene TRBJ1-1; D perhaps matches TRBD1 (6 bases). V was trimmed by 7 bases and J by 6 bases, leaving 12 bases between them. The CDR3 is 12 residues long. CDR1 MNHNS and CDR2 SASEGT come from the germline V gene. The CDR3 loop reads CASTKDSPEAFF. CDR3 nucleotide sequence: TGTGCCAGCACCAAGGACAGCCCTGAAGCTTTCTTT.

About this clonotype itself: Being one base from a much bigger clone, this may be a read error. This chain connects TRBV6-1 to TRBJ1-2, with TRBD1 matching over 8 bases. The germline V gene encodes CDR1 MNHNS and CDR2 SASEGT. The CDR3 has 13 residues. As DNA, the CDR3 is TGTGCCAGCTCCACAGGGGGAAACTATGGCCACACCTTC. Encoded protein: CASSTGGNYGHTF.

The chain couples TRBV5-4 to TRBJ2-2, with 8 positions matching TRBD1. J lost 6 bases, V lost 7 bases, and 8 bases had no gene match. This CDR3 has 14 residues. The germline CDR1 and CDR2 sequences are SGHNT and YYREEE (reference sequence). The CDR3 region is CASSRTGQSGELFF. The CDR3 region has the DNA TGTGCCAGCTCCCGGACAGGGCAATCCGGGGAGCTGTTTTTT.

This clonotype was detected only once. The chain has TRBV7-9 and TRBJ1-5; a weak D match, TRBD1 (5 bases). V was clipped by 6 bases and J by 2 bases, with 20 bases between them. Germline-derived CDR1 and CDR2 are SEHNR and FQNEAQ (reference sequence). The CDR3 totals 17 residues. The CDR3 here is CASSRDGTDYGNQPQHF. For the CDR3, the DNA is TGTGCCAGCAGTCGAGACGGGACGGACTATGGCAATCAGCCCCAGCATTTT.

In the case of this clonotype: One base away lies a much larger clone, so this may be a sequencing read error. The V call is TRBV6-6, the J call TRBJ1-2; no clear D. Trimming took off 6 bases at V and 1 base at J, with 9 bases between the two ends. Germline V CDR1 and CDR2: MNHNY, SVGAGI (reference sequence). The CDR3 has 13 amino acids. CDR3 sequence: CASRETFNYGYTF. In DNA, the CDR3 is TGTGCCAGCAGGGAGACGTTTAACTATGGCTACACCTTC.

The sample holds a few counts of this clonotype. This may come from a read error, since a much larger clone is one base off. The chain couples TRBV12-3 or TRBV12-4 to TRBJ1-6; D perhaps matches TRBD1 (6 bases). The CDR3 consists of 14 residues. The chain's CDR3 is CASSLGHPNSPLLF. As DNA, the CDR3 is TGTGCCAGCAGCCTGGGACACCCGAATTCACCCCTCCTCTTT.

With regard to this clonotype: The CDR3 ends on some other residue instead of the conserved phenylalanine or tryptophan, so this is likely a read error. This chain links TRBV11-2 with TRBJ2-3; 8 nucleotides match TRBD1. CDR3 length: 15 amino acids. Unmatched junction bases numbered 11, after V lost 6 bases and J lost 6 bases. The germline gives CDR1 SGHAT, CDR2 FQNNGV. The CDR3 DNA reads as TGTGCCAGCAGAATACCGACAGGGGCGAGTGATACGCAGTATTTG. Its translation: CASRIPTGASDTQYL.

Concerning this clonotype itself: At one boundary the junction diverges from the germline segment, which might be a read error. The chain links TRBV11-3 to TRBJ2-1; TRBD2 aligns across 10 bases. The CDR3 is 16 amino acids. Germline V gene lookup returns CDR1 SGHNT and CDR2 YENEEA. CDR3 in DNA: TGTGCCAGCGGCTTAGATAGCGGGAGGTCCTTCAATGAGCAGTTCTTC. Its protein product is CASGLDSGRSFNEQFF.

To note about this clonotype: With a much larger clone just one base away, this may be a read error. V gene TRBV4-2 combines with J gene TRBJ2-1; D unclear. Germline lookup yields CDR1 LGHNA and CDR2 YNFKEQ. The length of the CDR3 is 14 residues. This chain's CDR3 is CTSSQDLFGPEQFF. For the CDR3, the DNA is TGTACCAGCAGCCAAGATTTATTCGGCCCCGAGCAGTTCTTC.

In the case of this clonotype: Relative to the germline gene, one junction end is altered; a read error may explain this. This chain connects TRBV12-3 or TRBV12-4 to TRBJ1-1; D call uncertain. The CDR3 spans 15 residues. The CDR3 region is CTSSRNRPKNTEAFF. As DNA, the CDR3 is TGTACCAGCAGTCGGAACAGACCAAAGAACACTGAAGCTTTCTTT.

The rearrangement joins TRBV5-5 to TRBJ2-7; no definite D call. V was clipped by 0 bases and J by 2 bases, with 9 bases between them. Germline lookup yields CDR1 SGHKS and CDR2 YYEKEE (reference sequence). The length of the CDR3 is 14 residues. CDR3 region: CASSLATAAYEQYF. The CDR3 nucleotides are TGTGCCAGCAGCTTGGCCACAGCCGCCTACGAGCAGTACTTC. Complete variable domain (other parts from reference TRBV5-5 and TRBJ2-7): DAGVTQSPTHLIKTRGQQVTLRCSPISGHKSVSWYQQVLGQGPQFIFQYYEKEERGRGNFPDRFSARQFPNYSSELNVNALLLGDSALYLCASSLATAAYEQYFGPGTRLTVT.

As for this clonotype: Being one base from a much bigger clone, this may be a read error. This chain joins TRBV5-4 and TRBJ2-4, with 12 bases fitting TRBD1. Looked up from germline, CDR1 is SGHNT and CDR2 is YYREEE (reference sequence). This CDR3 spans 16 amino acids. CDR3 region: CDSSSPGTGGADIQYF. CDR3 nucleotide sequence: TGTGACAGCAGCTCACCAGGGACAGGGGGCGCGGACATTCAGTACTTC.

Note on this clonotype: This may be a read error, as it is one base from a much larger clone. The rearrangement uses TRBV4-2 and TRBJ1-2, with a possible D match to TRBD1 (6 bases). The CDR3 sequence is 16 residues long. Germline CDR1 reads LGHNA; CDR2 reads YNFKEQ. V was trimmed by 3 bases and J by 4 bases, leaving 18 bases between them. Here the CDR3 DNA reads TGTGCCAGCAGCCACTACTGGACAGAGCTCTCCTATGGCTACACCTTC. This translates into CASSHYWTELSYGYTF.

This clonotype was recorded many times. J is TRBJ2-1 and V is TRBV6-6; the D gene is possibly TRBD1 (6 bases). Trimming left V 2 bases short and J 8 bases short, with 16 bases between. The CDR3 is 15 amino acids. The germline gives CDR1 MNHNY, CDR2 SVGAGI (reference sequence). CDR3 in amino acids: CASSYTISGVDEQFF. DNA for the CDR3: TGTGCCAGCAGTTACACCATCTCAGGGGTCGATGAGCAGTTCTTC.

With regard to this clonotype: Being one base from a much bigger clone, this may be a read error. The CDR3 is CASSYAEGFTDTQCF. CDR3 nucleotide sequence: TGTGCCAGCAGTTACGCGGAGGGGTTCACAGATACGCAGTGTTTT. The rearrangement uses TRBV6-5 and TRBJ2-3, with D tentatively TRBD2 (6 bases). CDR3 size: 15 residues. Germline lookup yields CDR1 MNHEY and CDR2 SVGAGI.

The sample holds one count of this clonotype. CDR3 nucleotide sequence: TGTGCCAGCAGCTCGGACGCGCCCGATACGCAGTATTTT. Translating gives CASSSDAPDTQYF. The chain joins TRBV3-1 to TRBJ2-3; no reliable D call. This CDR3 comprises 13 residues. CDR1 and CDR2 from the germline V gene are LGHDT and YNNKEL (reference sequence). Between the trimmed V and J ends, which lost 5 bases and 6 bases, there was a span of 12 bases.

Points on this clonotype: A much larger clone differs by one base, so this may be a read error. The chain joins TRBV12-3 or TRBV12-4 to TRBJ2-2, with D perhaps matching TRBD1 (6 bases). The CDR3 runs to 14 residues. The CDR3 bases are TGTGCCAGCAGCCGACAGGTCAACAGCGGGGAGCTGTTTTTT. Protein sequence: CASSRQVNSGELFF.

Details on this clonotype: A much larger clone lies one base from this, so it may be a read error. V is TRBV6-1 and J is TRBJ1-3; D gene uncertain. This CDR3 contains 16 residues. The V gene's germline CDR1 is MNHNS and CDR2 SASEGT. CDR3 DNA sequence: TGTGCCAGCAGTGAAGGCAGACCAAGCTCTGGAAACAACATATATTTT. It codes for CASSEGRPSSGNNIYF.

This clonotype was counted many times. This chain links TRBV6-1 with TRBJ2-3, with D perhaps TRBD1 (5 bases). V lost 2 bases, J lost 1 base, and 10 bases lay in between. Germline V gene lookup returns CDR1 MNHNS and CDR2 SASEGT. The length of the CDR3 is 15 residues. CDR3 residues: CASSELGARTDTQYF. The CDR3 DNA reads TGTGCCAGCAGTGAATTAGGGGCCCGCACAGATACGCAGTATTTT.

A word on this clonotype: A junction boundary mismatches the germline segment, possibly from a read error. V gene TRBV12-3 or TRBV12-4 combines with J gene TRBJ1-3; perhaps TRBD1 as D (6 bases). CDR3 length: 14 residues. This CDR3 is CASSFRGSGSTIYF. In DNA, the CDR3 is TGTGCCAGTAGTTTCAGGGGATCTGGAAGCACCATATATTTT.

Concerning this clonotype: Without the conserved terminal phenylalanine or tryptophan, this CDR3 likely stems from a read error. This sequence joins TRBV10-2 and TRBJ2-7; D remains unclear. The CDR3 has 10 amino acids. V lost 1 base and J 5 bases, leaving 0 bases between the germline ends. CDR1 is WSHSY and CDR2 is SAAADI in the germline V gene. The CDR3 protein is CASSEYEQYS. The CDR3 DNA follows: TGCGCCAGCAGTGAGTACGAGCAGTACTCC.

In regard to this clonotype: This may be a read error: a much more frequent sequence differs by one nucleotide. The chain carries TRBV30 and TRBJ2-7; 7 nucleotides align to TRBD1. The end of the DNA aligns better with TRBJ2-1, so the J call may be wrong. The CDR3 contains 13 residues. Germline V gives CDR1 GTSNPN, CDR2 SVGIG (reference sequence). This CDR3 is CAWSGDSYYEQFF. DNA of the CDR3: TGTGCCTGGAGTGGGGACAGCTATTACGAGCAGTTCTTC.

A word on this clonotype: This could be a read error, since a much larger clone is one nucleotide away. The chain employs TRBV6-5 and TRBJ1-2, with D perhaps TRBD1 (5 bases). This CDR3 has 13 residues. From germline, CDR1 is MNHEY and CDR2 SVGAGI. CDR3 region: CVSSYDSHYGYTF. Written as DNA, the CDR3 is TGTGTCAGCAGTTACGACAGTCACTATGGCTACACCTTC.